The T cell receptor beta chain under discussion was sequenced for a study of control samples from healthy donors and cancer patients. Generated by immunoSEQ multiplex PCR, the TCRdb table keeps only in-frame clones and is missing some. The sample lists 110,000 or so clones, about 83% occurring once. CDR3 length equals 15 residues. In germline, CDR1 is LNHDA, CDR2 SQIVND (reference sequence). Trimming left V 5 bases short and J 1 base short, with 12 bases between. The sequencing input was blood. The source of this sequence is a woman in her 50s in good health. The V and J genes are TRBV19 and TRBJ2-1; D possibly corresponds to TRBD1 (6 bases). The CDR3: CASSGTPDSYNEQFF. CDR3 bases: TGTGCCAGTAGTGGGACACCCGATTCCTACAATGAGCAGTTCTTC.